This T cell receptor (beta chain) was obtained from a study of blood T cells in healthy people across ages. Per the germline V gene, CDR1 is SGHTA and CDR2 is FQGNSA. The V end lost 1 base, the J end lost 2 bases, and 17 bases lay between the germline ends. The CDR3 has 17 amino acids. This clonotype occurred many times. Its specificity is unknown. Study outcomes and limitations: Greater diversity and more naive CD4+ cells were seen in long-lived donors than in aged donors.

Primers used in a second PCR of about 7 to 12 cycles were a sample-barcoded 5' primer and a J-beta primer mix. Template switching added a 12-random-nucleotide identifier to every cDNA molecule. A minimum of 3 million CDR3-containing paired-end reads was obtained for each sample. TCRdb redid the calling of the 5' RACE reads with MiXCR, one entry per CDR3 protein. The sample contains over 550,000 distinct CDR3 sequences, approximately 30% of which appear only once. The receptor was isolated from a woman older than 75 in good health. Sequencing used blood. The V call is TRBV7-2, the J call TRBJ1-2; D is ambiguous. DNA for the CDR3: TGTGCCAGCAGCTTAGAGGCGACATGGACGGGGAACTATGGCTACACCTTC. Encoded protein: CASSLEATWTGNYGYTF.